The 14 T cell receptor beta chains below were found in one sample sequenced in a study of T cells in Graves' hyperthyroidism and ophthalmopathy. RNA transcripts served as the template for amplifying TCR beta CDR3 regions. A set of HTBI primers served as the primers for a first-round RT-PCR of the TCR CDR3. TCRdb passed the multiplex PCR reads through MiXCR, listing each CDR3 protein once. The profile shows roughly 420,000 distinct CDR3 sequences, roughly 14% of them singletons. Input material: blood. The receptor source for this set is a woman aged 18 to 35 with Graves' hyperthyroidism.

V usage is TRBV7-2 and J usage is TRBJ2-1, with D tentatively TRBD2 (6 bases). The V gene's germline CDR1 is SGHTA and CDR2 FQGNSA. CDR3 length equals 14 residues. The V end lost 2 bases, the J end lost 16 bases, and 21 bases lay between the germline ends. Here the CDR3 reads CASSLSSGEGADFF. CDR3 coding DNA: TGTGCCAGCAGCTTAAGCTCGGGGGAAGGGGCAGACTTCTTC. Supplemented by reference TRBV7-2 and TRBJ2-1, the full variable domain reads GAGVSQSPSNKVTEKGKDVELRCDPISGHTALYWYRQSLGQGLEFLIYFQGNSAPDKSGLPSDRFSAERTGGSVSTLTIQRTQQEDSAVYLCASSLSSGEGADFFGPGTRLTVL.

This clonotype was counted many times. Here the CDR3 reads CAIRRGTYEQYF. The DNA for the CDR3 is TGTGCCATCAGACGAGGGACTTACGAGCAGTACTTC. V is TRBV10-3 and J is TRBJ2-7; TRBD2 is a possible D gene (6 bases). The V end was cut by 6 bases, the J end by 4 bases, with 10 bases between. CDR3 length: 12 amino acids. Germline lookup yields CDR1 ENHRY and CDR2 SYGVKD.

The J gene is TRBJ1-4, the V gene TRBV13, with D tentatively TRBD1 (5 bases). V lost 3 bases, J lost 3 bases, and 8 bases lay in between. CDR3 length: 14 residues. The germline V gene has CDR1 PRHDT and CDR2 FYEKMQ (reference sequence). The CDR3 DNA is TGTGCCAGCAGCTTGGGCAGGGCTAATGAAAAACTGTTTTTT. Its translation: CASSLGRANEKLFF. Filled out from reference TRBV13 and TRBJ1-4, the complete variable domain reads AAGVIQSPRHLIKEKRETATLKCYPIPRHDTVYWYQQGPGQDPQFLISFYEKMQSDKGSIPDRFSAQQFSDYHSELNMSSLELGDSALYFCASSLGRANEKLFFGSGTQLSVL.

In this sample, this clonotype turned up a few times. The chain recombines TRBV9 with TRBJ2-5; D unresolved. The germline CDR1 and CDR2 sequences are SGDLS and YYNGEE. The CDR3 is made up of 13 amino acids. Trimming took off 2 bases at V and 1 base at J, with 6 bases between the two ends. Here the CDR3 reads CASSVDGQETQYF. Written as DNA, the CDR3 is TGTGCCAGCAGCGTTGACGGCCAAGAGACCCAGTACTTC.

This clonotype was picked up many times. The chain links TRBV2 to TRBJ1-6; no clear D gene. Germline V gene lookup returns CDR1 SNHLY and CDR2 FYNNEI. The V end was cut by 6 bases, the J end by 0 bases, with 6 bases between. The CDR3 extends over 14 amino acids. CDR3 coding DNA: TGTGCCAGCAGCAGGAGCTCCTATAATTCACCCCTCCACTTT. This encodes CASSRSSYNSPLHF.

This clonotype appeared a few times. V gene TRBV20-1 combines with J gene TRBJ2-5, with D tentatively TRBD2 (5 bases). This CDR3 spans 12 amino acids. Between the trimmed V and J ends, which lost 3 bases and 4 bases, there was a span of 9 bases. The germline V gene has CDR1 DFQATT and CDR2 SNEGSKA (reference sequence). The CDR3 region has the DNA TGCAGTGCTAGTGAACGGGGAGAGACCCAGTACTTC. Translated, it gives CSASERGETQYF.

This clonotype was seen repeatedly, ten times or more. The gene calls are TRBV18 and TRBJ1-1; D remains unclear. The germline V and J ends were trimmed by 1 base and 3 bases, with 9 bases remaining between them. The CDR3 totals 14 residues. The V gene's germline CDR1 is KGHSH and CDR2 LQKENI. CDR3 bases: TGTGCCAGCTCACCACGGGTTACCGACACTGAAGCTTTCTTT. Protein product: CASSPRVTDTEAFF.

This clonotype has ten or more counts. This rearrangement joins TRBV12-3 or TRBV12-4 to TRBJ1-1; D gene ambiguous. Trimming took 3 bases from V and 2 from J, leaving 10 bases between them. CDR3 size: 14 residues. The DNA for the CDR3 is TGTGCCAGCAGTTTTGGTATGGGTAACACTGAAGCTTTCTTT. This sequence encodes CASSFGMGNTEAFF.

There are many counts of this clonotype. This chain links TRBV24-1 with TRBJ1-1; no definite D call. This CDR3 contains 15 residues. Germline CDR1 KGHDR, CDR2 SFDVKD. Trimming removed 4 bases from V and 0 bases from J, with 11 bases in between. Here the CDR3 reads CATSDSRELNTEAFF. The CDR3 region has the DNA TGTGCCACCAGTGACTCGAGGGAGCTGAACACTGAAGCTTTCTTT.

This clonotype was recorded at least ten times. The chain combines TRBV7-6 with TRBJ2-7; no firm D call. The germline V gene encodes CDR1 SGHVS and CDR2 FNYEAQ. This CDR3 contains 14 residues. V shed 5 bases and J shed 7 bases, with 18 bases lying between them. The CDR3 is CASSPEGRSWEQYF. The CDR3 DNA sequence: TGTGCCAGCAGCCCGGAAGGCCGCTCATGGGAGCAGTACTTC.

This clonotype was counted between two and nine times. The DNA for the CDR3 is TGCAGCACTAGGGCGTTCGATACGCAGTATTTT. It encodes CSTRAFDTQYF. The V call is TRBV29-1, the J call TRBJ2-3; perhaps TRBD2 as D (5 bases). Germline CDR1 reads SQVTM; CDR2 reads ANQGSEA. Trimming cost V 8 bases and J 6 bases, with 12 bases left between them. The CDR3 is 11 residues long.

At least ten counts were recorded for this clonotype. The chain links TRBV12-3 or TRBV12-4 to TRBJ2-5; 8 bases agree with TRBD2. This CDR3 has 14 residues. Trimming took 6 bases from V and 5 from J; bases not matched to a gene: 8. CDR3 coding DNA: TGTGCCAGCAGGAGCGGGAGATTAAGGGAGACCCAGTACTTC. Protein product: CASRSGRLRETQYF.

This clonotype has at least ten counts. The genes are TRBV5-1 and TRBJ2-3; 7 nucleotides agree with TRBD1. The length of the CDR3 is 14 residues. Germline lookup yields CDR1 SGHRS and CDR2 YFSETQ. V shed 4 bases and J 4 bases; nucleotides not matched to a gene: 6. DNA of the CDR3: TGCGCCAGCAGCCCGTCGGGGACAGCAGATACGCAGTATTTT. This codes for CASSPSGTADTQYF. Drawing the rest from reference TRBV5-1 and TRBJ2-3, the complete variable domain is KAGVTQTPRYLIKTRGQQVTLSCSPISGHRSVSWYQQTPGQGLQFLFEYFSETQRNKGNFPGRFSGRQFSNSRSEMNVSTLELGDSALYLCASSPSGTADTQYFGPGTRLTVL.

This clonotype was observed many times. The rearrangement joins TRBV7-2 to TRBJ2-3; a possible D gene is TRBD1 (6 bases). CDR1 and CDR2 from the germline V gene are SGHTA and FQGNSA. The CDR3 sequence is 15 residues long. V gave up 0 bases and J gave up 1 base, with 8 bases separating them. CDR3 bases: TGTGCCAGCAGCTTAGCGGGACATCGCACAGATACGCAGTATTTT. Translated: CASSLAGHRTDTQYF.